The sequence of this T cell receptor beta chain was determined in a study of blood T cell repertoires in COVID-19. About the study: There were acute and convalescent COVID-19 samples, and they came from the United States, Italy and Spain. T cells, B-cell-depleted T cells, or PBMCs provided the cDNA or gDNA that served as material.

This CDR3 contains 15 residues. V was trimmed by 0 bases and J by 7 bases, leaving 12 bases between them. Germline CDR1 reads ENHRY; CDR2 reads SYGVKD. Authors' analysis steps: Reference gene primer amplification yielded estimated nucleated cell counts. TCRdb's table, derived via immunoSEQ multiplex PCR, lists solely in-frame clones and lacks some. V and J calls and clone size are copied from that table; D and trimming were computed from the DNA. Found here are just over 650,000 clones, just under 90% of them singletons; the top ten hold under 0.3%. This TCR came from a woman aged 18-29 years with acute or convalescent COVID-19. V is TRBV10-3 and J is TRBJ1-4; D remains unclear. Sample: peripheral blood. The CDR3 nucleotides are TGTGCCATCAGTGAGTCAGCACCGGCAGGTGAAAAACTGTTTTTT. Amino acid sequence: CAISESAPAGEKLFF.